The TCR beta chain under discussion was sequenced for a study of T-cell memory formation after mild COVID-19. Study-wide points: Memory sampled before infection contained some responding clones, suggesting cross-reactive memory joined.

As to this clonotype: Its antigen is still unknown.

Each CDR3 protein is one row after TCRdb ran MiXCR on the 5' RACE reads. The sample yields 100,000 to 150,000 distinct CDR3 sequences, more than 15% seen once. Germline V gene data show CDR1 as SGHTA and CDR2 as FQGNSA. V gave up 8 bases and J gave up 0 bases, with 12 bases separating them. The CDR3 totals 14 residues. The sequence was collected from a man aged 18 to 29 who had mild COVID-19 (a few samples of this study predate the infection). Cell type and time point are not known. V is TRBV7-2 and J is TRBJ2-3; TRBD1 is a possible D gene (5 bases). Specimen: PBMCs or a T cell subset sorted from them (not recorded which). The CDR3 reads CASALSGSTDTQYF. CDR3 DNA sequence: TGTGCCAGCGCTTTATCAGGGAGCACAGATACGCAGTATTTT. Together with reference TRBV7-2 and TRBJ2-3, the CDR3 gives the full variable domain: GAGVSQSPSNKVTEKGKDVELRCDPISGHTALYWYRQSLGQGLEFLIYFQGNSAPDKSGLPSDRFSAERTGGSVSTLTIQRTQQEDSAVYLCASALSGSTDTQYFGPGTRLTVL.